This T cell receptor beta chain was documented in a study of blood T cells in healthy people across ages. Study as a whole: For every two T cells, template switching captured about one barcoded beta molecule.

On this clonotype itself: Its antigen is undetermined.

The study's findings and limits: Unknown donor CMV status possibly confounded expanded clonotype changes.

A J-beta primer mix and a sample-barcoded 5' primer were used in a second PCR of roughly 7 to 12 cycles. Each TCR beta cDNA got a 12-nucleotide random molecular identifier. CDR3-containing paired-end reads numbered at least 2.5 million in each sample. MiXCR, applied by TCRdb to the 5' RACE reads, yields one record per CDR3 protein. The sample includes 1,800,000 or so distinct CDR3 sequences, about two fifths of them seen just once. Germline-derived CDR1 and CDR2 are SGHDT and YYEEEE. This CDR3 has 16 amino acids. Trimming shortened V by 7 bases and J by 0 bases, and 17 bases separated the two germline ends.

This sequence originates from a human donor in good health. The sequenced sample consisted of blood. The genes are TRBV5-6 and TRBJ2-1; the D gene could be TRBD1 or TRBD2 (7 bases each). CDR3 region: CASCQGGFSSYNEQFF. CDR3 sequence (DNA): TGTGCCAGCTGTCAGGGGGGGTTCAGCTCCTACAATGAGCAGTTCTTC.